This T cell receptor beta chain derives from a study of T-cell memory formation after mild COVID-19. TCRdb reprocessed the 5' RACE reads with MiXCR, giving one entry per CDR3 protein. The sample yields hundreds of thousands of distinct CDR3 sequences, roughly 21% seen once. Trimming took 0 bases from V and 3 from J, leaving 18 bases between them. The CDR3 contains 17 residues. Germline CDR1 and CDR2: SGHAT and FQDESV (reference sequence). This rearrangement joins TRBV11-1 to TRBJ2-7; no reliable D call. Sequencing was done on a sample of PBMCs or a T cell subset sorted from them (not recorded which). The source of this sequence is an adult woman who had mild COVID-19 (a few samples of this study predate the infection). Cell type and time point are not known. The CDR3 DNA is TGTGCCAGCAGCTTAGCATCGGGCGTCCCGTTGAGCTACGAGCAGTACTTC. It yields the protein CASSLASGVPLSYEQYF.